The clone carrying this TCR beta chain was seen at least ten times. Its antigen is undetermined. Clinical symptoms, serum thyroxine and TRAb, thyroid ultrasound and orbital computed tomography together formed the diagnostic basis. This sample stems from a study of T cells in Graves' hyperthyroidism and ophthalmopathy. On the study more broadly: Peripheral blood specimens were obtained at initial diagnosis, prior to any treatment. Whole-study results and caveats: Peripheral blood also featured most of the thyroid clonotypes expanded above 0.001.

The germline gives CDR1 SGDLS, CDR2 YYNGEE. This CDR3 comprises 17 residues. V dropped 1 base and J dropped 9 bases, with 20 bases sitting between them. From RNA transcripts, TCR beta CDR3 regions were amplified. A set of HTBI primers served as the primers for a first-round RT-PCR of the TCR CDR3. TCRdb recomputed calls from the multiplex PCR reads with MiXCR, one row per CDR3 protein. The table shows 700,000 to 950,000 distinct CDR3 sequences, with just over 35% occurring only once. Sequenced input: blood. This TCR was sampled from a middle-aged woman with Graves' hyperthyroidism. The V and J genes are TRBV9 and TRBJ1-6; possible D gene TRBD1, 5 bases. CDR3 loop: CASSVTSGRGTGSPLHF. The CDR3 DNA sequence: TGTGCCAGCAGCGTAACATCGGGGCGGGGGACGGGTTCACCCCTCCACTTT.